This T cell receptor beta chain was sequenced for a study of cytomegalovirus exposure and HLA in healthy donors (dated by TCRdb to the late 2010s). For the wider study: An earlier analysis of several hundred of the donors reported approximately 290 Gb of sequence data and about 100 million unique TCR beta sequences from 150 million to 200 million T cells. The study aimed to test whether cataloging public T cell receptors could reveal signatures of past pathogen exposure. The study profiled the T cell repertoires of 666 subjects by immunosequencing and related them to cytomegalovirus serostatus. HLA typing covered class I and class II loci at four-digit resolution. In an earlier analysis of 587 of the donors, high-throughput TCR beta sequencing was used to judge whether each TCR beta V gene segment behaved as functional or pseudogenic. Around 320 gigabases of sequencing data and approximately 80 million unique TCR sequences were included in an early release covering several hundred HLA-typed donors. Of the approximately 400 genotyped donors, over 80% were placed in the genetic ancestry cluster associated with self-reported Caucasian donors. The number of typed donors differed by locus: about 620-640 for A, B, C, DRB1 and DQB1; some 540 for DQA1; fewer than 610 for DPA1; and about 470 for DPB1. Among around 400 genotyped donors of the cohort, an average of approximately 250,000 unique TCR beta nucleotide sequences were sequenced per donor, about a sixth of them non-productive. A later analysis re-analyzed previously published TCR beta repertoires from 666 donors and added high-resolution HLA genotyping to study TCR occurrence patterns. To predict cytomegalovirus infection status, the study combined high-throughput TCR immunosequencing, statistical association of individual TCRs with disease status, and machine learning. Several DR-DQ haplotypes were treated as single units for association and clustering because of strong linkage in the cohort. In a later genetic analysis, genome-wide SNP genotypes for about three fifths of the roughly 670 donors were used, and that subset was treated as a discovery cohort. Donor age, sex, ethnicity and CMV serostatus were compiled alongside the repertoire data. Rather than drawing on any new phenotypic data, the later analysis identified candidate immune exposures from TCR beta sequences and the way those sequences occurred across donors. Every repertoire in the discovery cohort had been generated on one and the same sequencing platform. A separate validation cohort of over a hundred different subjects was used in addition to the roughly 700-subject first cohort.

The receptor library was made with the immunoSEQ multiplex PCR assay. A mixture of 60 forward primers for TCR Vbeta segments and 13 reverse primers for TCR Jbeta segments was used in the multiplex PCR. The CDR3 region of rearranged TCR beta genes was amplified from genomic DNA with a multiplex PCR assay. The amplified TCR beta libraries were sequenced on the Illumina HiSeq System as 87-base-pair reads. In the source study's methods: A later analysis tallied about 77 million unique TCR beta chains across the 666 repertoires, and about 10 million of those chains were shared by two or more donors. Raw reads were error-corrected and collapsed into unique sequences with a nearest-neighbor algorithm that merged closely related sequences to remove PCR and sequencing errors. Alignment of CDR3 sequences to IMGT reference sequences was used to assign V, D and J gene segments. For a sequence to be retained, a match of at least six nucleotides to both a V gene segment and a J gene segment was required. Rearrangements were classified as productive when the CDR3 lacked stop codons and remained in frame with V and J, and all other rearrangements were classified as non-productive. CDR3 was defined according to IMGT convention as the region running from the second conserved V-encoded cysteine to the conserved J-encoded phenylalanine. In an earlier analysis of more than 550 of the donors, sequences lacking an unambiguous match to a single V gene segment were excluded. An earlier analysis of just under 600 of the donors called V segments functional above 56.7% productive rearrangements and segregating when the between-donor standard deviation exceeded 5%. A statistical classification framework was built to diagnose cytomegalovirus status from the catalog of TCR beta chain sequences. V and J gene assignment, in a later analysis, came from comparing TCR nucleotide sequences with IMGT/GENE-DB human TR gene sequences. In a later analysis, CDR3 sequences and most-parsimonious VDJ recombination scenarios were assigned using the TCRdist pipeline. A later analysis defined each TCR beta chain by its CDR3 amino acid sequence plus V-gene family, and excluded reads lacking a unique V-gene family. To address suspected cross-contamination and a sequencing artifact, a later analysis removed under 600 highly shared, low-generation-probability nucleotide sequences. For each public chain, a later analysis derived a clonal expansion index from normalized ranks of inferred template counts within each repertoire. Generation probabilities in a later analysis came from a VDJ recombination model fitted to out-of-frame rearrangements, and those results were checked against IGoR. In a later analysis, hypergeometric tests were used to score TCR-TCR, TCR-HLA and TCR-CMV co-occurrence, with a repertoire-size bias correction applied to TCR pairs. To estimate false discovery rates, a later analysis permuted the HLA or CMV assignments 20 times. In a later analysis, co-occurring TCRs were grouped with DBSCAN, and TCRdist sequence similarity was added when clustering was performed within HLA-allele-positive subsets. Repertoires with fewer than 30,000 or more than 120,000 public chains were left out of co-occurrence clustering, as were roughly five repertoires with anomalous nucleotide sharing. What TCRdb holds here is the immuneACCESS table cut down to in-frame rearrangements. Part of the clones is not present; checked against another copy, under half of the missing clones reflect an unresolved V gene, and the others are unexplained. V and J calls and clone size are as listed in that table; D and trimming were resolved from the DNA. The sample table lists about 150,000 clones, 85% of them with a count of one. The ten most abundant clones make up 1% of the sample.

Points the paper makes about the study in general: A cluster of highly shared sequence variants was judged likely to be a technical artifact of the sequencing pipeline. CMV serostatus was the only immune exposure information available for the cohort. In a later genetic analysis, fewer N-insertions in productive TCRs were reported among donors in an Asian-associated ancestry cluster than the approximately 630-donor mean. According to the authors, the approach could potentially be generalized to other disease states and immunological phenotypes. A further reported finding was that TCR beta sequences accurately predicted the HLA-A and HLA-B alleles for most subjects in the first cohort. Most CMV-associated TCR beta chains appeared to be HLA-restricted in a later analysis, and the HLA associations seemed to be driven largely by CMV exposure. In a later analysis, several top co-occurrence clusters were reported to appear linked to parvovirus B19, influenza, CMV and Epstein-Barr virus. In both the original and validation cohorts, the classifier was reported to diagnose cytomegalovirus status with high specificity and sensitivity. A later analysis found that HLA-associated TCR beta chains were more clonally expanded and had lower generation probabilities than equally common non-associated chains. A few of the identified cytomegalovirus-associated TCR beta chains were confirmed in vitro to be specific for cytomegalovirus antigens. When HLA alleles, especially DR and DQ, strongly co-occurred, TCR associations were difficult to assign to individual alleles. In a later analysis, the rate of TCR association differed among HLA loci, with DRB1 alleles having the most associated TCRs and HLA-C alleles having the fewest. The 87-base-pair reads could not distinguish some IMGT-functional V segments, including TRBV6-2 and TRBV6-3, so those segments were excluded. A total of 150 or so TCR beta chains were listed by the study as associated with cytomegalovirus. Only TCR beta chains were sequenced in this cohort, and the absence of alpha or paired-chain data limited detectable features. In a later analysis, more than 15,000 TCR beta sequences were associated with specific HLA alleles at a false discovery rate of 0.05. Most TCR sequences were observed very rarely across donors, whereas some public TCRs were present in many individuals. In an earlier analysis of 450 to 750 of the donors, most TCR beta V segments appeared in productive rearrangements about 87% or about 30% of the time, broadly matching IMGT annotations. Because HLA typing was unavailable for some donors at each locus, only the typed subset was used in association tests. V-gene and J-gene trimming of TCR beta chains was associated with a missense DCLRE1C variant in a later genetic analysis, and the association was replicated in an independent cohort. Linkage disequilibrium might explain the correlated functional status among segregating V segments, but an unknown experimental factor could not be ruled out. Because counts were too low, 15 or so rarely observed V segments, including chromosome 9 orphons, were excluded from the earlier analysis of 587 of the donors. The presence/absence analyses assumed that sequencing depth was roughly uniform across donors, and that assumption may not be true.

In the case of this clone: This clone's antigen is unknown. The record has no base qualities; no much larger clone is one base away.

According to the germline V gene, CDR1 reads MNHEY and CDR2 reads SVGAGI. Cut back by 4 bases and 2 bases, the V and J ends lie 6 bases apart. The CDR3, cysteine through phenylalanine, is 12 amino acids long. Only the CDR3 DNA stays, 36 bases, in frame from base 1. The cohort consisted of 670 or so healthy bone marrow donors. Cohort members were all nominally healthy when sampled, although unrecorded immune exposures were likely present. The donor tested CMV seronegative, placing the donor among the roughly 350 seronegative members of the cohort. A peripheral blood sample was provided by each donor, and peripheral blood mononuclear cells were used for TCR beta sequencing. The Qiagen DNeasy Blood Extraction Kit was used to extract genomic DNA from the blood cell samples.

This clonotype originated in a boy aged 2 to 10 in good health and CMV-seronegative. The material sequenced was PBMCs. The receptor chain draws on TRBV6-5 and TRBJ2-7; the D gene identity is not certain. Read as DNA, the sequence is TGTGCCAGCAGTTCCACTACCTACGAGCAGTACTTC. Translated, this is CASSSTTYEQYF.